This T cell receptor (beta chain) was retrieved from a study of T cells after yellow fever vaccination (dated by TCRdb to the late 2010s). In the study overall: Libraries from fractions with low cell numbers were prepared with the SMART-Seq v4 Ultra Low Input RNA kit. Bulk TCR alpha and beta repertoires were sequenced longitudinally to track T-cell clones before and after primary and booster YFV17D yellow fever vaccination. The cohort comprised two healthy male donors, one aged 18 to 30 and one aged 30 to 39 years. Blood samples were taken at several timepoints before and after primary and secondary immunization, and bulk PBMC replicates and cell subsets were isolated. Overall study outcomes, separate from this receptor: Most clones expanded after primary vaccination (roughly 96% of CD4 and 80% to 90% of CD8) were re-detected after the booster, suggesting that broad memory maintenance occurred. The secondary T-cell response was weaker than the primary response but faster, peaking on day 5 instead of day 15. Computational filtering was needed because FACS-sorted repertoires could contain abundant contaminating clonotypes from the bulk population. Because only two donors were included in the study, the extent to which the findings can be generalized is limited. A small share of clonotypes was detected in both CD4 and CD8 compartments, with the overlap likely arising from convergent recombination.

The germline V gene (reference sequence) gives CDR1 as DFQATT and CDR2 as SNEGSKA. Including the terminal cysteine and phenylalanine, the CDR3 comprises 14 residues. Only the CDR3 region is kept as DNA, spanning 42 bases read in frame from base 1. Sequencing took place on an Illumina NovaSeq 6000. TCR cDNA was synthesized by 5'RACE template switching, through which a universal primer site and unique molecular identifiers were introduced. Priming of cDNA synthesis was performed from both the TCR alpha and TCR beta constant segments. Library amplification used two PCR steps, and the second PCR step added sample barcodes and sequencing adapters. Sequencing of libraries was performed on Illumina HiSeq 2500 (2x100 bp) or NovaSeq (2x150 bp). For the original study's pipeline: MIGEC was used to demultiplex reads and collapse the reads into UMI consensus sequences, and MiXCR was used for V(D)J alignment. Clonotypes responding to the vaccine were identified with edgeR on replicate PBMC samples, with the criteria of FDR below 0.01 and a log2 fold change above 5 up to day 15. Each bulk clonotype was labeled CD4 or CD8 based on which sequenced repertoire, CD4 or CD8, contained the clonotype at higher abundance. The public reads were reanalyzed by TCRdb: fastp trimming at Q25, MiXCR alignment, in-frame beta chains only. Rows are combined by CDR3 protein, so each entry shows the most common genes and DNA. Clone size and V and J calls follow TCRdb, not the original study. The sample data list more than 300,000 distinct CDR3 sequences, and roughly 4.3% of these were observed just once. 15% to 20% of the sample comes from the top ten.

The treatment or condition label here, explained by the study, means: live attenuated yellow fever vaccine strain. At each blood-draw timepoint, two biological replicates of bulk PBMCs were obtained. PBMCs were isolated from peripheral blood using a standard Ficoll-Paque protocol. TriZol was used to extract RNA from bulk PBMCs, CD4 and CD8 fractions, and dextramer-positive and dextramer-negative fractions. This clonotype came up a few times. Its target antigen remains unknown. Base quality data are lacking; no much larger clone is found one base away. The sequencing used PBMCs, collected 15 days after the yellow fever booster vaccination. The clonotype originates from a man younger than 30 who received the YFV17D yellow fever vaccine. The chain is made from TRBV20-1 and TRBJ2-7; 15 bases in the junction line up with TRBD2. The CDR3 sequence is CSAGTSGGNGEQYF. The sequenced DNA is TGCAGCGCCGGGACTAGCGGGGGGAACGGCGAGCAGTACTTC.